This T cell receptor beta chain was found in a study of identical twins (dated by TCRdb to 2016 to 2018). General notes on the study: To test whether fetal clonotypes persist, the study used deep sequencing on TCR alpha and beta repertoires from monozygotic twins, unrelated adults of various ages, and cord blood. To rule out contamination, the twin experiments were replicated at different times with different library preparation protocols.

Only healthy Caucasian donors were included. Three pairs of female monozygotic twins, all aged roughly 18 to 30 years, made up the twin cohort. RNA for TCR libraries was isolated from peripheral blood mononuclear cells. Broader findings and caveats from the paper: In beta out-of-frame sequences, excess twin sharing was weaker, because having fewer shared sequences lowered the signal-to-noise ratio. Because the same donors could not be followed over many years, the conclusions relied on cross-sectional statistical analysis. Zero-insertion analyses could be partly confounded by invariant T cells such as MAIT and iNKT, although diverse VJ usage argued against such confounding for most clonotypes. Abundant cord blood beta clonotypes had fewer insertions, young adult naive repertoires showed a similar but weaker trend, and memory repertoires showed no such trend. Out-of-frame TCR alpha sharing in monozygotic twins was systematically underestimated by recombination models, whereas sharing between unrelated individuals was in agreement with the recombination models. Compared with coincidental sharing between unrelated individuals, an excess of low generation-probability sequences was observed among out-of-frame TCR alpha sequences shared between twins.

A few counts support this clonotype. No cognate antigen has been identified for it. No base-level quality is on record; no much larger clone is a single base apart. From the germline V gene, CDR1 is ENHRY and CDR2 is SYGVKD. Relative to germline, V is 0 bases shorter and J is 4 bases shorter, with 8 bases between their ends. Reading from cysteine to phenylalanine, the CDR3 counts 14 amino acids. Only CDR3 DNA remains: 42 bases, in frame from the first base. The library was obtained by 5' RACE. The instrument was an Illumina HiSeq 2000. Template switching introduced a universal primer binding site; the final cDNA contained a unique molecular identifier, enabling accurate counting of TCR cDNA molecules. First-strand cDNA for TCR alpha and beta chains was synthesized from specific primers in the conserved constant-segment region. To control for contamination, every cDNA library carried two barcodes: a SMART-Mk sample barcode plus Illumina barcodes. TruSeq adapter sequences along with Illumina sample barcodes were introduced in two successive PCR steps. TCR alpha and beta cDNA libraries were sequenced on the Illumina HiSeq platform with custom primers. For the original study's pipeline: MiGEC was used to process raw reads and extract unique molecular identifiers, and MiXCR was used to find CDR3 positions. For each individual, recombination models were inferred using an EM algorithm with the repgenHMM and IGoR tools. Shared clonotypes were analyzed with the tcR package in R, and sharing was normalized by the product of cloneset sizes. To study raw recombination without the effects of thymic and clonal selection, out-of-frame nonproductive sequences were analyzed. TCRdb reran the public reads through fastp at Q25 and MiXCR, keeping productive beta chains. All rows with the same CDR3 protein become a single entry with the most common DNA and genes. TCRdb's processing, not the authors' own work, is the source of the V and J calls. This sample gives 600,000 to 850,000 distinct CDR3 sequences in total; around a sixth of them show up just once. The ten largest make up 10% to 15% of the sample.

This same sample was also taken into another study, of T cells expressing NK-cell markers. From that second study: TCR beta-chain repertoires were profiled in sorted CD3+CD56+NKG2C+, CD3+CD56+NKG2C- and CD3+CD56-NKG2C+ T-cell subsets from several donors. Among the eight sequenced donors, only one was HCMV-seronegative, while the other seven were HCMV-seropositive. To restrict sorting to alphabetaTCR-expressing T cells, an anti-gammadeltaTCR antibody was added in several experiments. In over five donors, the dominant CD3+CD56+NKG2C+ clonotypes were found to rank among the top 10 CD8+ clonotypes and to make up roughly 1.0-7.5% of CD8+ T cells. Those dominant clonotypes were again the most abundant among CD3+CD56-NKG2C+ cells in several donors, at about 25-65%. Whether the expanded NKG2C-expressing T cell clones were specific for HCMV antigens was left unclear. All eight donors whose samples were sequenced were randomly selected healthy volunteers, three of them men and five women. HCMV-specific IgG was detected in serum with a commercial ELISA kit to determine HCMV serostatus. Bulk peripheral blood T-cell repertoires were additionally sequenced from unsorted PBMC for several donors. MIGEC was used to demultiplex reads and group reads by UMI, and MiTCR was used to assemble and quantify clonotypes. To exclude erroneous sequences, only TCR cDNA sequences supported by at least two reads were retained. Downstream repertoire analysis used the tcR package, and clonotypes were matched across fractions by CDR3 nucleotide sequence plus V segment. VDJmatch was used to annotate antigen specificity against VDJdb, with one amino acid substitution in CDR3 permitted.

Material for sequencing was PBMCs. The TCR comes from a woman aged 18-29 years in good health. Here the chain combines TRBV10-3 and TRBJ2-3, with a weak D call of TRBD1 (5 bases match). The DNA reads as follows: TGTGCCATCAGTGAGTCGACAGCCCCAGATACGCAGTATTTT. This sequence encodes CAISESTAPDTQYF.